This is a list of T cell receptor beta chains from one sample in a study of immune cell composition in non-small cell lung cancer. This table comes from immunoSEQ multiplex PCR, and its TCRdb copy is limited to in-frame clones, with some not included. The profile shows some 9,200 clones, around 68% of them singletons. The sequenced material came from lung tumor tissue. The source of these receptors is a human donor with non-small cell lung cancer. CDR3s include the opening cysteine and the closing phenylalanine or tryptophan.

v_gene: TRBV6-1
j_gene: TRBJ1-6
CDR3aa: CASSPTGSSDSPLHF

v_gene: TRBV11-2
j_gene: TRBJ1-5
CDR3aa: CASSFDSEVQPQHF

v_gene: TRBV6-8
j_gene: TRBJ2-3
CDR3aa: CASSYPLMGGRYSTDTQYF

v_gene: TRBV2
j_gene: TRBJ1-5
CDR3aa: CASSDGGPQPQHF

v_gene: TRBV27
j_gene: TRBJ2-1
CDR3aa: CASSWTYGNEQFF

v_gene: TRBV28
j_gene: TRBJ1-2
CDR3aa: CASSLVVDYGYTF

v_gene: TRBV6-9
j_gene: TRBJ1-6
CDR3aa: CASWTVYNSPLHF

v_gene: TRBV6-5
j_gene: TRBJ2-7
CDR3aa: CASSQTSGVYEQYF

v_gene: TRBV19
j_gene: TRBJ1-4
CDR3aa: CASSTHRASNEKLFF

v_gene: TRBV28
j_gene: TRBJ2-7
CDR3aa: CASSPRTVYEQYF

v_gene: TRBV6-5
j_gene: TRBJ2-5
CDR3aa: CASSPGTRETQYF

v_gene: TRBV28
j_gene: TRBJ1-2
CDR3aa: CASNDPRGGARVYGYTF

v_gene: TRBV5-5
j_gene: TRBJ2-5
CDR3aa: CASSPNKRGLAGGWEETQYF

v_gene: TRBV29-1
j_gene: TRBJ2-1
CDR3aa: CSVVPARARLYNEQFF

v_gene: TRBV5-1
j_gene: TRBJ1-1
CDR3aa: CASSMEATGTEAFF

v_gene: TRBV30
j_gene: TRBJ1-6
CDR3aa: CAWREQYNSPLHF

v_gene: TRBV5-1
j_gene: TRBJ1-1
CDR3aa: CASSFEWEGEAFF

v_gene: TRBV2
j_gene: TRBJ1-1
CDR3aa: CASSEPVVNTEAFF

v_gene: TRBV7-7
j_gene: TRBJ2-3
CDR3aa: CASSVTDKSTDTQYF

v_gene: TRBV10-3
j_gene: TRBJ1-2
CDR3aa: CAISEPVYGYTF

v_gene: TRBV7-2
j_gene: TRBJ1-5
CDR3aa: CASAMGGNQPQHF

v_gene: TRBV6-5
j_gene: TRBJ2-5
CDR3aa: CASSWGTSGGAETQYF

v_gene: TRBV28
j_gene: TRBJ1-5
CDR3aa: CASSFGNRWGQPQHF

v_gene: TRBV19
j_gene: TRBJ2-2
CDR3aa: CASSTGREGTGELFF

v_gene: TRBV5-4
j_gene: TRBJ2-3
CDR3aa: CASSRRSGTGADTQYF

v_gene: TRBV6-1
j_gene: TRBJ1-3
CDR3aa: CASSESVFAGNTIYF

v_gene: TRBV11-2
j_gene: TRBJ1-6
CDR3aa: CASSLGIANSPLHF

v_gene: TRBV2
j_gene: TRBJ2-5
CDR3aa: CASTTLAGAAGTQYF

v_gene: TRBV10-3
j_gene: TRBJ1-1
CDR3aa: CAISLAGPDTEAFF

v_gene: TRBV7-9
j_gene: TRBJ1-6
CDR3aa: CASSLEATGGLHF

v_gene: TRBV7-9
j_gene: TRBJ2-7
CDR3aa: CASSFPQGSAYEQYF

v_gene: TRBV18
j_gene: TRBJ1-2
CDR3aa: CASSPQGNYGYTF

v_gene: TRBV11-2
j_gene: TRBJ1-1
CDR3aa: CASSLVFNGNTEAFF

v_gene: TRBV7-2
j_gene: TRBJ1-5
CDR3aa: CASSLGFGDNQPQHF

v_gene: TRBV11-3
j_gene: TRBJ2-3
CDR3aa: CASSLVSDPPGDTQYF

v_gene: TRBV19
j_gene: TRBJ2-1
CDR3aa: CASSMNRDIDEQFF

v_gene: TRBV7-8
j_gene: TRBJ2-5
CDR3aa: CASSLMEVGGETQYF